A selection of T cell receptor beta chains follows, all from one sample in a study of shared clonotypes between healthy human individuals. TCRdb keeps only in-frame clones here, not all; method: immunoSEQ multiplex PCR. This sample has approximately 1,500,000 clones; 95% to 99% occur once, and the top ten carry about 0.45%. Material: naive CD4+ T cells sorted from blood. These receptors were collected from a man aged 25 to 40 in good health. The CDR3 runs from the conserved cysteine through the conserved F or W. A D gene is named only where the DNA matches it firmly. Only some rows state a clone size, as once, few, many or a class for expanded clones.

cdr3_nt cdr3_aa d_call v_call clone_size j_call
TGTGCCAGCAGCCCCCAGCGGCGGTACACAGATACGCAGTATTTT CASSPQRRYTDTQYF . TRBV28 . TRBJ2-3
TGTGCCAGCAGCTTGGCGGGAACCCCTCATGAGCAGTTCTTC CASSLAGTPHEQFF . TRBV7-8 . TRBJ2-1
TGTGCCAGCTCACCCGACAGACATCAGCCCCAGCATTTT CASSPDRHQPQHF . TRBV18 once TRBJ1-5
TGCAGCCTGAACCAGGGGGTTGAGCAGTTCTTC CSLNQGVEQFF TRBD1 TRBV29-1 . TRBJ2-1
TGTGCCAGCAGCTTGAGGACAGGGGCCTACGAGCAGTACTTC CASSLRTGAYEQYF TRBD1 TRBV5-4 . TRBJ2-7
TGTGCCAGCAGCCAGGGGTGGGGACAGCTAGCCAAAAACATTCAGTACTTC CASSQGWGQLAKNIQYF TRBD1 TRBV7-8 . TRBJ2-4
TGTGCCAGCAGCGATCCCGGGACTAGTATTAATGAGCAGTTCTTC CASSDPGTSINEQFF . TRBV21-1 . TRBJ2-1
TGTGCTAGTGGTTTGGTCAGCGGGACTAGGAGTGAGCAGTTCTTC CASGLVSGTRSEQFF TRBD2 TRBV12-5 . TRBJ2-1
TGTGCCATCAGTCCATCAGAGTCGGACGAGCAGTACTTC CAISPSESDEQYF . TRBV10-3 . TRBJ2-7
TGTGCCATCAGTGCAGGGGGCTTCGGAAACACCATATATTTT CAISAGGFGNTIYF TRBD1 TRBV10-3 . TRBJ1-3
TGTGCCAGCAGAGAAGGAACCGGGGAGCTGTTTTTT CASREGTGELFF . TRBV2 . TRBJ2-2
TGTGCCAGCAGTTCCCCTACGGAGGGGAAGAATGAGCAGTTCTTC CASSSPTEGKNEQFF . TRBV6-5 . TRBJ2-1
TGTGCCAGCAGTGAAGAGTTGACCGGGGAGCTGTTTTTT CASSEELTGELFF . TRBV6-4 . TRBJ2-2
TGTGCCAGCAGCTTGGAAAGCGGGAGATCCTACAATGAGCAGTTCTTC CASSLESGRSYNEQFF TRBD2 TRBV5-4 . TRBJ2-1
TGCGCCAGCAGCGTAGGGGGCCGGGGAGATACGCAGTATTTT CASSVGGRGDTQYF TRBD1 TRBV5-1 . TRBJ2-3
TGCGCCAGCAGCTTGGCAAGTCCCTACAATGAGCAGTTCTTC CASSLASPYNEQFF . TRBV5-1 . TRBJ2-1
TGTGCCAGTAGGGTAAGGGGCGGGACAGATACGCAGTATTTT CASRVRGGTDTQYF . TRBV19 once TRBJ2-3
TGTGCCAGCAGCCAAGATTATCAGAGTTACAATGAGCAGTTCTTC CASSQDYQSYNEQFF . TRBV14 . TRBJ2-1
TGTGCCAGCATGTCGAACACCGGGGAGCTGTTTTTT CASMSNTGELFF . TRBV28 . TRBJ2-2
TGTGCCAGCAAAGCCCGAGCCTACAATGAGCAGTTCTTC CASKARAYNEQFF . TRBV7-2 . TRBJ2-1
TGTGCCGTAACCCGGGGCGCCTTTGAAGCTTTCTTT CAVTRGAFEAFF . TRBV19 once TRBJ1-1
TGCAGCGCAAGGAAAGGACAGGGAGACGGCTACACCTTC CSARKGQGDGYTF TRBD1 TRBV29-1 . TRBJ1-2
TGTGCCAGCAGTCCCGGGACAGGGAGCTGGGGCAATCAGCCCCAGCATTTT CASSPGTGSWGNQPQHF TRBD1 TRBV2 once TRBJ1-5
TGTGCCAGCAGCTTAGGGCAGGGGGTCGGGAACACCGGGGAGCTGTTTTTT CASSLGQGVGNTGELFF TRBD1 TRBV11-3 . TRBJ2-2
TGTGCCAGCAGCCCCGGACTTTCTATTCAGTACTTC CASSPGLSIQYF . TRBV11-2 . TRBJ2-4
TGTGCCAGTAGTACCGCCCGACAATGGACTAGCAATCAGCCCCAGCATTTT CASSTARQWTSNQPQHF . TRBV19 . TRBJ1-5
TGTGCCAGCAGCCTTATGGGGGGCAACTATGGCTACACCTTC CASSLMGGNYGYTF . TRBV7-2 . TRBJ1-2
TGTGCCAGCCAACTGGAGAGCACAGATACGCAGTATTTT CASQLESTDTQYF . TRBV6-5 . TRBJ2-3
TGTGCCAGCAGCTTCCAACTTACAGGGGCGGATGGCTACACCTTC CASSFQLTGADGYTF TRBD1 TRBV5-4 . TRBJ1-2
TGTGCCAGCAGCTCCGATAGGGGCCACGAGCAGTACTTC CASSSDRGHEQYF . TRBV7-9 once TRBJ2-7
TGTGCCAGCAGCCTGGGACTAGCGGGAGTCGATGAGCAGTTCTTC CASSLGLAGVDEQFF TRBD2 TRBV11-2 . TRBJ2-1
TGTGCCAGCAGCTTCCGAAATGTGGGGTGGACCTACGAGCAGTACTTC CASSFRNVGWTYEQYF . TRBV7-3 . TRBJ2-7
TGTGCCAGCAGCTTAGTAGGCAGCAAGATCACTGAAGCTTTCTTT CASSLVGSKITEAFF . TRBV11-2 . TRBJ1-1
TGCGCCAGCAGTTCGGACAGGGGATATGGCTACACCTTC CASSSDRGYGYTF TRBD1 TRBV10-1 . TRBJ1-2
TGTGCCAGCAGTTCACTACTAGCGGACTCCTACAATGAGCAGTTCTTC CASSSLLADSYNEQFF TRBD2 TRBV28 once TRBJ2-1
TGCACCAGCAGTCTCCTTGACTCGACCGGGGAGCTGTTTTTT CTSSLLDSTGELFF . TRBV1 . TRBJ2-2
TGTGCCAGGGATAAACGGCGGGAGGGCTCGATTTATAGCTCCTACGAGCAGTACTTC CARDKRREGSIYSSYEQYF TRBD2 TRBV19 . TRBJ2-7
TGTGCCAGCAGCCGCTATCTCGACAGGGGACGGAGGAACGAGCAGTACTTC CASSRYLDRGRRNEQYF TRBD1 TRBV5-5 . TRBJ2-7
TGCGCCAGCAGCTCGACAGGGGCTGGGGCCAACGTCCTGACTTTC CASSSTGAGANVLTF TRBD1 TRBV5-1 . TRBJ2-6
TGTGCCAGCAGCTTATATAGAGATACGCAGTATTTT CASSLYRDTQYF . TRBV5-4 . TRBJ2-3
TGCAGCGTTGGAGGGATTTGGGCGGAAGCTACGGACCGGCCGGAAGCTTTCTTT CSVGGIWAEATDRPEAFF . TRBV29-1 . TRBJ1-1
TGTGCCTGGAAGGCGGACTGGCCTGGGGTGAACACTGAAGCTTTCTTT CAWKADWPGVNTEAFF . TRBV30 . TRBJ1-1
TGTGCCAGCAGCTTCGCGGGTTCGGATACGCAGTATTTT CASSFAGSDTQYF . TRBV7-9 . TRBJ2-3
TGTGCCAGCAGCTTAGCGGGAGCGTTTTACAATGAGCAGTTCTTC CASSLAGAFYNEQFF TRBD2 TRBV7-3 . TRBJ2-1
TGTGCCAGCAGTCCGGACCGAGGGGCGGGGTACGAGCAGTACTTC CASSPDRGAGYEQYF . TRBV5-6 . TRBJ2-7
TGTGCCAGCAGCATCCACCGGGACTCCTACGAGCAGTACTTC CASSIHRDSYEQYF . TRBV11-3 once TRBJ2-7
TGCGCCACCCAGCAGATGTTTGGCACTAGCGGATACAATGAGCAGTTCTTC CATQQMFGTSGYNEQFF TRBD2 TRBV4-1 . TRBJ2-1
TGTGCCAGCAGCCGCCGAGACCACGAGCAGTACTTC CASSRRDHEQYF . TRBV7-9 . TRBJ2-7
TGTGCCAGCAGCTTGGATACGGGAGATACGCAGTATTTT CASSLDTGDTQYF . TRBV5-4 . TRBJ2-3
TGCAGTGCTAGCTTTAACACTGAAGCTTTCTTT CSASFNTEAFF . TRBV20-1 . TRBJ1-1
TGTGCCAGCAGCTCGGGAGGTAGCGGGAGGGGGAATGAGCAGTTCTTC CASSSGGSGRGNEQFF TRBD2 TRBV5-4 . TRBJ2-1
TGTGCCAGCAGCCAGGGGCGAGGTGCAGGGGCCAACGTCCTGACTTTC CASSQGRGAGANVLTF . TRBV4-2 . TRBJ2-6
TGTGCCAGCTCCCCCAGTGGGGCCTATGGCTACACCTTC CASSPSGAYGYTF . TRBV18 few TRBJ1-2
TGTGCCAGCAGCTTAAGTAGCGGGAGGGCCGTATTCTTC CASSLSSGRAVFF TRBD2 TRBV13 . TRBJ2-1
TGTGCCAGCAGTCTAGCGGACGAAACCCAGTACTTC CASSLADETQYF TRBD2 TRBV7-2 . TRBJ2-5
TGTGCCAGCAGCGTCTCCGGGACTAGTCCCCCCGAGCAGTACTTC CASSVSGTSPPEQYF TRBD2 TRBV7-2 . TRBJ2-7
TGTGCCAGCAGCCAAGATCTACCTGAAAAACTGTTTTTT CASSQDLPEKLFF . TRBV14 once TRBJ1-4
TGTGCCAGTAGTAAACCAACAGGGGAAAAGAACACTGAAGCTTTCTTT CASSKPTGEKNTEAFF TRBD1 TRBV19 . TRBJ1-1
TGCAGCGTTGCGGAGCGGAGGGGTCAGCCCCAGCATTTT CSVAERRGQPQHF . TRBV29-1 . TRBJ1-5